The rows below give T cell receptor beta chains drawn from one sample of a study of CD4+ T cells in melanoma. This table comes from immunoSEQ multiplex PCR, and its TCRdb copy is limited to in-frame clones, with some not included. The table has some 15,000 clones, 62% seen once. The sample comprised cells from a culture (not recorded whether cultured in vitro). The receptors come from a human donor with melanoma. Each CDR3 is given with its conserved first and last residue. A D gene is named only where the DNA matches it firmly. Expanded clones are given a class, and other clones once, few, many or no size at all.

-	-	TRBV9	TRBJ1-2	CASSGQTGSRGYTF	TGTGCCAGCAGCGGCCAAACAGGCTCCCGCGGCTACACCTTC
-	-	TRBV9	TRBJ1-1	CASSSMGNTEAFF	TGTGCCAGCAGCTCAATGGGGAACACTGAAGCTTTCTTT
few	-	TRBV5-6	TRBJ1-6	CASSAGRFRAPLHF	TGTGCCAGCAGCGCGGGACGGTTTAGAGCACCCCTCCACTTT
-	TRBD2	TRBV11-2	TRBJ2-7	CASSPSGGPYEQYF	TGTGCCAGCAGCCCGAGCGGGGGCCCCTACGAGCAGTACTTC
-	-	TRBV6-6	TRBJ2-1	CASSPGDNEQFF	TGTGCCAGCAGTCCGGGGGACAATGAGCAGTTCTTC
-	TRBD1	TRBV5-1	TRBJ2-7	CASKKTGGWYEQYF	TGCGCCAGCAAAAAGACAGGGGGCTGGTACGAGCAGTACTTC
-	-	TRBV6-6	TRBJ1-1	CASRRTMNTEAFF	TGTGCCAGCAGGCGGACAATGAACACTGAAGCTTTCTTT
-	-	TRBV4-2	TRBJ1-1	CASSPASTGNTEAFF	TGTGCCAGCAGCCCCGCCTCCACAGGGAACACTGAAGCTTTCTTT
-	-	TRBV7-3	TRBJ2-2	CASSFWGRGETGELFF	TGTGCCAGCAGCTTCTGGGGGCGGGGAGAGACCGGGGAGCTGTTTTTT
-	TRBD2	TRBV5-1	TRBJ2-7	CASSWTLAGGAYEQYF	TGCGCCAGCAGCTGGACCCTAGCGGGGGGGGCCTACGAGCAGTACTTC
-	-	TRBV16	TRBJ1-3	CASSQLGLAGNTIYF	TGTGCCAGCAGCCAACTGGGACTCGCTGGAAACACCATATATTTT
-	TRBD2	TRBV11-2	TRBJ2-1	CASSLALWGRGGPYNEQFF	TGTGCCAGCAGCTTAGCCCTATGGGGGCGGGGGGGTCCCTACAATGAGCAGTTCTTC
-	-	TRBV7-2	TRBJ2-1	CASSLGGANNEQFF	TGTGCCAGCAGCTTAGGGGGGGCCAACAATGAGCAGTTCTTC
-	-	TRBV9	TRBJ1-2	CASSVDTRGTNYGYTF	TGTGCCAGCAGCGTAGATACACGGGGAACTAACTATGGCTACACCTTC
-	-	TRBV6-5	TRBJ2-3	CASGRGGDRADTQYF	TGTGCCAGTGGAAGAGGAGGGGATCGGGCAGATACGCAGTATTTT
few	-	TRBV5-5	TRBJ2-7	CASSWSGQPYEQYF	TGTGCCAGCAGCTGGTCCGGACAGCCCTACGAGCAGTACTTC
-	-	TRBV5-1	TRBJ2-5	CASSLGGAQETQYF	TGCGCCAGCAGCTTGGGGGGGGCCCAAGAGACCCAGTACTTC
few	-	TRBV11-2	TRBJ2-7	CASSLERAVNEQYF	TGTGCCAGCAGCTTAGAAAGGGCGGTTAACGAGCAGTACTTC
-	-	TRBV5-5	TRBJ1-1	CASSLGPLVGQTNTEAFF	TGTGCCAGCAGCTTGGGACCTCTAGTGGGGCAGACGAACACTGAAGCTTTCTTT
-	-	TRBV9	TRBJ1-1	CASTPRGGRNTEAFF	TGTGCCAGCACCCCGCGTGGGGGGAGGAACACTGAAGCTTTCTTT
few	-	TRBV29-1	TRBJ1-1	CSVVGSEAFF	TGCAGCGTTGTGGGGTCTGAAGCTTTCTTT
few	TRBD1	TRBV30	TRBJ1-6	CAWRGKGQGGSPLHF	TGTGCCTGGAGGGGGAAGGGACAGGGAGGTTCACCCCTCCACTTT
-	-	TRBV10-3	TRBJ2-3	CAIGRGGDADTQYF	TGTGCCATAGGGCGTGGTGGTGACGCAGATACGCAGTATTTT
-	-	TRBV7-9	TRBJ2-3	CASSTIRGPDTQYF	TGTGCCAGCAGCACAATCCGGGGGCCAGATACGCAGTATTTT
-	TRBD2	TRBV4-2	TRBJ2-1	CASSQDYFTSGANEQFF	TGTGCCAGCAGCCAAGATTATTTCACTAGCGGGGCCAATGAGCAGTTCTTC